This T cell receptor beta chain was identified during a study of cytomegalovirus exposure and HLA in healthy donors. Clones were read by immunoSEQ multiplex PCR, and TCRdb kept only the in-frame ones, dropping some. Here the sample spans hundreds of thousands of clones, roughly 90% being singletons. V gave up 5 bases and J gave up 8 bases; unmatched junction bases: 8. The CDR3 contains 13 residues. The germline gives CDR1 MNHEY, CDR2 SVGAGI. The donors were members of the validation cohort comprising approximately 110 subjects, separate from the approximately 710-subject first cohort. The chain employs TRBV6-5 and TRBJ1-2, with 7 bases matching TRBD1. This clonotype was obtained from a woman aged 18-29 years in good health and CMV-seronegative. The source material was PBMCs. The CDR3 is CASSGVYRGGYTF. The CDR3 DNA reads TGTGCCAGCAGTGGCGTCTACAGGGGCGGCTACACCTTC.